This TCR beta chain is from a study of cytotoxic CD8 clonotypes in ibrutinib-treated CLL. Broader study findings: Clonality went up at ibrutinib response and then declined back toward baseline at progression. Baseline clonality, higher than in age-matched healthy donors, tracked circulating CD8+ T-cell counts.

Germline CDR1 and CDR2: SGHRS and YFSETQ. V dropped 7 bases and J dropped 4; count of bases not matched to a gene: 7. The CDR3 sequence is 14 residues long. Assay used: immunoSEQ multiplex PCR; TCRdb lists only in-frame clones, some missing. The sample comprises 250,000 to 350,000 clones, approximately 79% of which are singletons, and roughly 5.7% rests with the top ten. As concerns this clone: The antigen is not known.

The sequence was collected from a human donor with chronic lymphocytic leukemia. The chain couples TRBV5-1 to TRBJ2-7, with 11 bases matching TRBD2. The sample consisted of PBMCs, taken at disease progression, from a patient treated with ibrutinib. The CDR3 here is CASAGTSGSYEQYF. CDR3 coding DNA: TGCGCCAGCGCGGGAACTAGCGGGAGTTACGAGCAGTACTTC.